This T cell receptor beta chain was recovered during a study of Ad26.COV2.S vaccination and SARS-CoV-2 variants. Treatment noted: some 20 received Ad26.COV2.S at low or high dose, single or two shots; roughly five received placebo; per-sample allocation not given. Vaccine and placebo recipients were sampled on day 63 after the first injection. The table came from immunoSEQ multiplex PCR; TCRdb's copy has only in-frame clones and leaves some out. This table holds 300,000 to 400,000 clones, around 87% found once. The length of the CDR3 is 14 residues. Germline lookup yields CDR1 LNHDA and CDR2 SQIVND (reference sequence). V gave up 5 bases and J gave up 8 bases; unmatched junction bases: 11.

The chain recombines TRBV19 with TRBJ1-1; 7 bases map to TRBD1. This receptor was identified in a person between 18 and 65 years old who received the Ad26.COV2.S COVID-19 vaccine or a placebo. Sample: peripheral blood, taken in a trial of Ad26.COV2.S vaccine versus placebo. CDR3 sequence reads: CASSVGRQGREAFF. Written as DNA, the CDR3 is TGTGCCAGTAGTGTTGGCCGACAGGGCCGGGAAGCTTTCTTT.